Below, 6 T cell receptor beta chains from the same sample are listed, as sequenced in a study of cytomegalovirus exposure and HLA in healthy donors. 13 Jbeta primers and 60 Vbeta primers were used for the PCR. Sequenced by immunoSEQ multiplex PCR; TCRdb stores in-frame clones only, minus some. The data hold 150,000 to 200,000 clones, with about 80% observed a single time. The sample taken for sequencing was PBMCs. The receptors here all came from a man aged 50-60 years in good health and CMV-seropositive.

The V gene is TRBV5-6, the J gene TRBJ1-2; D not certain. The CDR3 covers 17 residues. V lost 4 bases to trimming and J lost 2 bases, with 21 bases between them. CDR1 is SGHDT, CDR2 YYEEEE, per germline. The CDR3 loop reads CASSDQVEQSLNYGYTF. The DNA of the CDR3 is TGTGCCAGCAGCGACCAGGTGGAACAGAGTTTAAACTATGGCTACACCTTC.

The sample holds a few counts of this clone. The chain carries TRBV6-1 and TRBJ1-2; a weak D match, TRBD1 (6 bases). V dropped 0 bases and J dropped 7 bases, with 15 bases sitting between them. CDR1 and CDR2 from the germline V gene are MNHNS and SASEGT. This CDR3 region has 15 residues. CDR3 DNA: TGTGCCAGCAGTGAAGCACAGACAGGAACTAGTGGCTACACCTTC. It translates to CASSEAQTGTSGYTF.

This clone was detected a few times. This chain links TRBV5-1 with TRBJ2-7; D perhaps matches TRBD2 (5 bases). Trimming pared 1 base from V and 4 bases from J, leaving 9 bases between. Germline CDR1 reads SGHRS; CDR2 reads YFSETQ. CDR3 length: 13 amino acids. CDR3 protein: CASSLTEVYEQYV. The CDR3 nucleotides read TGCGCCAGCAGCTTGACGGAGGTTTACGAGCAGTACGTC.

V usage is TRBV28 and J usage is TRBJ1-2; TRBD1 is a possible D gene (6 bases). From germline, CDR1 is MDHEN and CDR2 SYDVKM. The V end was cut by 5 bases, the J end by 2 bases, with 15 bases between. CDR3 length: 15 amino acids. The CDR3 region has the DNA TGTGCCAGCAGTAGCCTCGGACAGTCGAACTATGGCTACACCTTC. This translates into CASSSLGQSNYGYTF.

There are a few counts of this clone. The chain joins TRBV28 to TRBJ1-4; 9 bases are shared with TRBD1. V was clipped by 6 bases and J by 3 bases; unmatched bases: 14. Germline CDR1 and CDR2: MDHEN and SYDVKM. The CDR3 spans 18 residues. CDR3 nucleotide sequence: TGTGCCAGCAGGGCGGACAGGGGTCGGGGTAGAGCTAATGAAAAACTGTTTTTT. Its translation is CASRADRGRGRANEKLFF.

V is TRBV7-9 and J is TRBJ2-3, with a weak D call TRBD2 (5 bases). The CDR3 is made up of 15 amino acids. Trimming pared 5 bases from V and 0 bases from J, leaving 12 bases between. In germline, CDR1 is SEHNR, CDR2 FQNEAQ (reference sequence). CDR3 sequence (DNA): TGTGCCAGCAGCGTCCGGGAATTAAGCACAGATACGCAGTATTTT. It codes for CASSVRELSTDTQYF.